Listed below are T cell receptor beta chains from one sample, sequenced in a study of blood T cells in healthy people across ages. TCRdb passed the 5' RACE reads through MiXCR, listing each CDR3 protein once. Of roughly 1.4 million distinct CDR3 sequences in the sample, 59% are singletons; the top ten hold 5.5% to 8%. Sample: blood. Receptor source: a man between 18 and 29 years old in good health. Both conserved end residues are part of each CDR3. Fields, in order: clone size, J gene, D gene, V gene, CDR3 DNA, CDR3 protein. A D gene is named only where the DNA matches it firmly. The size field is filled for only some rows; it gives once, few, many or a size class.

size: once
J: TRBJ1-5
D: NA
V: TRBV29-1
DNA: TGCAGCGTCGGCAACGCTGATCGGCCCCAGCATTTT
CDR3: CSVGNADRPQHF

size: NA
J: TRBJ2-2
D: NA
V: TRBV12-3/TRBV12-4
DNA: TGTGCCAGCGGGGACATCGATGCCGGGGAGCTGTTTTTT
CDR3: CASGDIDAGELFF

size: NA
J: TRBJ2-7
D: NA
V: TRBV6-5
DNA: TGTGCCAGCAGTCGCAGCCTTTCATCCGACGAGCAGTACTTC
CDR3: CASSRSLSSDEQYF

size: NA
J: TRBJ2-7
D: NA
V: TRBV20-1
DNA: TGCAGTGCTGCAGTCCCCGCGGTTAACTCCTACGAGCAGTACTTC
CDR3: CSAAVPAVNSYEQYF

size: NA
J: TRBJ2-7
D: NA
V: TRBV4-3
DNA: TGCGCCAGCAGCCAAGGGGCCGCCGAGGACTACGAGCAGTACTTC
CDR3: CASSQGAAEDYEQYF

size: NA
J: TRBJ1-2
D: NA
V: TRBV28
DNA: TGTGCCAGCGGGGGTATGGGACGGGCCTACACCTTC
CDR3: CASGGMGRAYTF

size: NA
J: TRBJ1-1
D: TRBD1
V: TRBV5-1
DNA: TGCGCCAGCAGCTACAAGGGGGCTCTTCACACTGAAGCTTTCTTT
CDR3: CASSYKGALHTEAFF

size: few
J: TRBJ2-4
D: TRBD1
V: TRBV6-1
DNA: TGTGCCAGCAGACGGTCCCTTGGACAGGGGGACCCCAAAAACATTCAGTACTTC
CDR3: CASRRSLGQGDPKNIQYF

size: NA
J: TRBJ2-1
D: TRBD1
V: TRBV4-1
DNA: TGCGCCAGCAGCCAAGAGGGACAGGCGAGTAATGAGCAGTTCTTC
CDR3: CASSQEGQASNEQFF

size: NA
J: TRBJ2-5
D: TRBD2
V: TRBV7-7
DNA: TGTGCTAGCAGCCAAAGTTCGGGGGGGGCCAGTTACCGACAAGAGACCCAGTACTTC
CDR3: CASSQSSGGASYRQETQYF

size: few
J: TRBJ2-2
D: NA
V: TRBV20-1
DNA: TGCAGTAGCACAGGGATGAACACCGGGGAGCTGTTTTTT
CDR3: CSSTGMNTGELFF

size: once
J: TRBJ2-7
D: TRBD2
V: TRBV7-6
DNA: TGTGCCAGCAGCTTAGAAATACCGGGAGGGCTGCTAGACGAGCAGTACTTC
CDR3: CASSLEIPGGLLDEQYF

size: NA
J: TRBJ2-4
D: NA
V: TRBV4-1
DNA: TGCGCCAGCAGCCAAGATAACGGGACACCTACTAAAAACATTCAGTACTTC
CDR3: CASSQDNGTPTKNIQYF

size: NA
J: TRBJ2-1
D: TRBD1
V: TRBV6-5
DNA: TGTGCCAGCAGTCTACAGGGGGCTGTACGCAATGAGCAGTTCTTC
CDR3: CASSLQGAVRNEQFF

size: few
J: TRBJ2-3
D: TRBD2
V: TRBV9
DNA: TGTGCCAGCAGCGTAGGGCGACTAGCGGGGAGCACAGATACGCAGTATTTT
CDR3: CASSVGRLAGSTDTQYF

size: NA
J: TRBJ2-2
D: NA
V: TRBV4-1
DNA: TGCGCCAGCAGCCAAGCCCTCTACAGGGTGTCCAACACCGGGGAGCTGTTTTTT
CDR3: CASSQALYRVSNTGELFF